These T cell receptor beta chains were read from a single sample in a study of cytomegalovirus exposure and HLA in healthy donors. Repertoires were generated with immunoSEQ multiplex PCR, while TCRdb's copy carries only in-frame clones and drops some. The sample shows roughly 120,000 clones, roughly 70% of them seen only once. Sequencing was done on a sample of PBMCs. The receptor set was obtained from a woman in her thirties or forties in good health and CMV-seronegative. CDR3s include the opening cysteine and the closing phenylalanine or tryptophan. A D gene is named only where the DNA matches it firmly. Clone size is not always given. Where it is, it says once, few, many or a class for expanded clones.

cdr3_aa: CASSFPAAYNEQFF; cdr3_nt: TGTGCCAGCAGCTTCCCAGCGGCCTACAATGAGCAGTTCTTC; j_call: TRBJ2-1; d_call: NA; clone_size: NA; v_call: TRBV13
cdr3_aa: CASSLSSGSIDTQYF; cdr3_nt: TGCGCCAGCAGCTTGAGCAGCGGGAGTATAGATACGCAGTATTTT; j_call: TRBJ2-3; d_call: TRBD2; clone_size: NA; v_call: TRBV5-1
cdr3_aa: CASRSGVEETQYF; cdr3_nt: TGTGCCAGCAGATCAGGGGTAGAGGAGACCCAGTACTTC; j_call: TRBJ2-5; d_call: NA; clone_size: once; v_call: TRBV28
cdr3_aa: CASSLDGTGNNSPLHF; cdr3_nt: TGTGCCAGCAGCTTAGACGGGACAGGGAATAATTCACCCCTCCACTTT; j_call: TRBJ1-6; d_call: TRBD1; clone_size: NA; v_call: TRBV7-8
cdr3_aa: CASSLDTAAGELFF; cdr3_nt: TGTGCCAGCAGCTTAGATACAGCTGCCGGGGAGCTGTTTTTT; j_call: TRBJ2-2; d_call: NA; clone_size: NA; v_call: TRBV11-3
cdr3_aa: CASGLAGGPYNEQFF; cdr3_nt: TGTGCCAGCGGACTGGCGGGAGGCCCTTACAATGAGCAGTTCTTC; j_call: TRBJ2-1; d_call: TRBD2; clone_size: once; v_call: TRBV7-3
cdr3_aa: CASRSGGVDTGELFF; cdr3_nt: TGTGCCAGTAGATCAGGGGGAGTTGACACCGGGGAGCTGTTTTTT; j_call: TRBJ2-2; d_call: TRBD1; clone_size: NA; v_call: TRBV28
cdr3_aa: CASSLTRGLAGDNEQFF; cdr3_nt: TGTGCCAGCAGTTTAACCCGGGGACTAGCGGGGGACAATGAGCAGTTCTTC; j_call: TRBJ2-1; d_call: TRBD2; clone_size: NA; v_call: TRBV27
cdr3_aa: CASSAGQQETQYF; cdr3_nt: TGTGCCAGCAGCGCGGGACAGCAAGAGACCCAGTACTTC; j_call: TRBJ2-5; d_call: NA; clone_size: few; v_call: TRBV7-2
cdr3_aa: CASSPHSNTEAFF; cdr3_nt: TGTGCCAGCAGCCCCCACAGTAACACTGAAGCTTTCTTT; j_call: TRBJ1-1; d_call: NA; clone_size: NA; v_call: TRBV27
cdr3_aa: CATSKPSGGALDIQYF; cdr3_nt: TGTGCCACCAGCAAGCCTAGCGGGGGGGCCTTGGACATTCAGTACTTC; j_call: TRBJ2-4; d_call: TRBD2; clone_size: NA; v_call: TRBV15
cdr3_aa: CASSPRWPGYEQYF; cdr3_nt: TGTGCCAGCAGTCCCCGGTGGCCGGGGTACGAGCAGTACTTC; j_call: TRBJ2-7; d_call: NA; clone_size: NA; v_call: TRBV27
cdr3_aa: CASSPRGVMNTEAFF; cdr3_nt: TGTGCCAGCAGCCCCCGGGGAGTCATGAACACTGAAGCTTTCTTT; j_call: TRBJ1-1; d_call: NA; clone_size: NA; v_call: TRBV11-1
cdr3_aa: CASSPSQGNYGYTF; cdr3_nt: TGTGCCAGCAGTCCGTCACAGGGAAACTATGGCTACACCTTC; j_call: TRBJ1-2; d_call: NA; clone_size: NA; v_call: TRBV27
cdr3_aa: CASNPGQFVSTDTQYF; cdr3_nt: TGTGCCAGCAACCCGGGACAGTTTGTGAGCACAGATACGCAGTATTTT; j_call: TRBJ2-3; d_call: TRBD1; clone_size: NA; v_call: TRBV7-9
cdr3_aa: CASSERTGGSEQYF; cdr3_nt: TGCGCCAGCAGCGAGCGGACAGGGGGCAGTGAGCAGTACTTC; j_call: TRBJ2-7; d_call: TRBD1; clone_size: few; v_call: TRBV5-1
cdr3_aa: CASSLRGVPEAFF; cdr3_nt: TGTGCCAGCAGCCTCAGGGGGGTCCCTGAAGCTTTCTTT; j_call: TRBJ1-1; d_call: TRBD1; clone_size: few; v_call: TRBV7-6
cdr3_aa: CASRERGGFNEQFF; cdr3_nt: TGTGCCAGCAGAGAGCGGGGGGGCTTCAATGAGCAGTTCTTC; j_call: TRBJ2-1; d_call: TRBD2; clone_size: NA; v_call: TRBV2
cdr3_aa: CASNRDSTNEKLFF; cdr3_nt: TGTGCCAGCAACCGGGACAGTACAAATGAAAAACTGTTTTTT; j_call: TRBJ1-4; d_call: TRBD1; clone_size: NA; v_call: TRBV2
cdr3_aa: CASSQDLRGTEAFF; cdr3_nt: TGCGCCAGCAGCCAAGACCTACGGGGCACTGAAGCTTTCTTT; j_call: TRBJ1-1; d_call: NA; clone_size: NA; v_call: TRBV4-3
cdr3_aa: CASSGRQGGTDTQYF; cdr3_nt: TGTGCCAGTAGTGGACGACAGGGAGGTACAGATACGCAGTATTTT; j_call: TRBJ2-3; d_call: NA; clone_size: NA; v_call: TRBV19
cdr3_aa: CASVSLAGDTQYF; cdr3_nt: TGTGCCAGCGTCTCGCTAGCGGGAGATACGCAGTATTTT; j_call: TRBJ2-3; d_call: TRBD2; clone_size: NA; v_call: TRBV7-9
cdr3_aa: CASSPGAGGHEQFF; cdr3_nt: TGTGCCAGCAGCCCAGGGGCGGGGGGACATGAGCAGTTCTTC; j_call: TRBJ2-1; d_call: TRBD2; clone_size: few; v_call: TRBV7-2
cdr3_aa: CASSLADPGANVLTF; cdr3_nt: TGCGCCAGCAGCTTGGCAGATCCTGGGGCCAACGTCCTGACTTTC; j_call: TRBJ2-6; d_call: NA; clone_size: NA; v_call: TRBV5-1
cdr3_aa: CASSQEVPGLNRNTIYF; cdr3_nt: TGCGCCAGCAGCCAAGAGGTCCCAGGGCTTAACAGAAACACCATATATTTT; j_call: TRBJ1-3; d_call: NA; clone_size: NA; v_call: TRBV4-3
cdr3_aa: CASSSRRGYNEQFF; cdr3_nt: TGTGCCAGCAGCTCCCGTCGGGGCTACAATGAGCAGTTCTTC; j_call: TRBJ2-1; d_call: NA; clone_size: NA; v_call: TRBV6-5
cdr3_aa: CASSPTSGGAGEQFF; cdr3_nt: TGTGCCAGCAGTCCTACTAGCGGGGGGGCCGGGGAGCAGTTCTTC; j_call: TRBJ2-1; d_call: TRBD2; clone_size: NA; v_call: TRBV6-4